This T cell receptor (beta chain) was identified during a study of blood T cell repertoires in COVID-19. At the level of the study: Both acute and convalescent COVID-19 samples were obtained from the United States, Italy and Spain. PBMCs, B-cell-depleted T cells, or T cells provided the cDNA or gDNA that made up the material.

This CDR3 has 15 amino acids. CDR1 and CDR2 (germline): LNHDA, SQIVND (reference sequence). Trimming pared 3 bases from V and 5 bases from J, leaving 13 bases between. Sequencing used immunoSEQ multiplex PCR; TCRdb keeps in-frame clones, though not all of them. The table has about 80,000 clones, over 70% seen once. This clone was found once. The material sequenced was peripheral blood. This chain uses TRBV19 with TRBJ1-4, with TRBD1 as a possible D gene (6 bases). This sequence originates from an elderly man with active or convalescent COVID-19. CDR3 nucleotides: TGTGCCAGTAGTATGAGTGGGACATCGAATGAAAAACTGTTTTTT. It codes for CASSMSGTSNEKLFF.